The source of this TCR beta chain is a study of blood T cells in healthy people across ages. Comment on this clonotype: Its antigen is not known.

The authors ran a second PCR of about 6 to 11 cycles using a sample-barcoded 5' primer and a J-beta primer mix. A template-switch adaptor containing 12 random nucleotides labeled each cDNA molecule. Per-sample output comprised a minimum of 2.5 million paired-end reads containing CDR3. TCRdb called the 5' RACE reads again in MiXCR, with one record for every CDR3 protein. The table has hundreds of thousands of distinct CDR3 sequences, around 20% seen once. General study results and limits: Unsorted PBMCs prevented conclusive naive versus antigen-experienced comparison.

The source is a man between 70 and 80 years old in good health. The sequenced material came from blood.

In nucleotides, the CDR3 is TGTGCCAGACCCCGGGACTGGGGGAATGGCGAGACCCAGTACTTC. This sequence encodes CARPRDWGNGETQYF. The chain carries TRBV12-3 or TRBV12-4 and TRBJ2-5; perhaps TRBD2 as D (6 bases). The CDR3 sequence is 15 residues long. The V gene lost 9 bases and the J gene lost 5 bases, with 22 bases spanning the gap.